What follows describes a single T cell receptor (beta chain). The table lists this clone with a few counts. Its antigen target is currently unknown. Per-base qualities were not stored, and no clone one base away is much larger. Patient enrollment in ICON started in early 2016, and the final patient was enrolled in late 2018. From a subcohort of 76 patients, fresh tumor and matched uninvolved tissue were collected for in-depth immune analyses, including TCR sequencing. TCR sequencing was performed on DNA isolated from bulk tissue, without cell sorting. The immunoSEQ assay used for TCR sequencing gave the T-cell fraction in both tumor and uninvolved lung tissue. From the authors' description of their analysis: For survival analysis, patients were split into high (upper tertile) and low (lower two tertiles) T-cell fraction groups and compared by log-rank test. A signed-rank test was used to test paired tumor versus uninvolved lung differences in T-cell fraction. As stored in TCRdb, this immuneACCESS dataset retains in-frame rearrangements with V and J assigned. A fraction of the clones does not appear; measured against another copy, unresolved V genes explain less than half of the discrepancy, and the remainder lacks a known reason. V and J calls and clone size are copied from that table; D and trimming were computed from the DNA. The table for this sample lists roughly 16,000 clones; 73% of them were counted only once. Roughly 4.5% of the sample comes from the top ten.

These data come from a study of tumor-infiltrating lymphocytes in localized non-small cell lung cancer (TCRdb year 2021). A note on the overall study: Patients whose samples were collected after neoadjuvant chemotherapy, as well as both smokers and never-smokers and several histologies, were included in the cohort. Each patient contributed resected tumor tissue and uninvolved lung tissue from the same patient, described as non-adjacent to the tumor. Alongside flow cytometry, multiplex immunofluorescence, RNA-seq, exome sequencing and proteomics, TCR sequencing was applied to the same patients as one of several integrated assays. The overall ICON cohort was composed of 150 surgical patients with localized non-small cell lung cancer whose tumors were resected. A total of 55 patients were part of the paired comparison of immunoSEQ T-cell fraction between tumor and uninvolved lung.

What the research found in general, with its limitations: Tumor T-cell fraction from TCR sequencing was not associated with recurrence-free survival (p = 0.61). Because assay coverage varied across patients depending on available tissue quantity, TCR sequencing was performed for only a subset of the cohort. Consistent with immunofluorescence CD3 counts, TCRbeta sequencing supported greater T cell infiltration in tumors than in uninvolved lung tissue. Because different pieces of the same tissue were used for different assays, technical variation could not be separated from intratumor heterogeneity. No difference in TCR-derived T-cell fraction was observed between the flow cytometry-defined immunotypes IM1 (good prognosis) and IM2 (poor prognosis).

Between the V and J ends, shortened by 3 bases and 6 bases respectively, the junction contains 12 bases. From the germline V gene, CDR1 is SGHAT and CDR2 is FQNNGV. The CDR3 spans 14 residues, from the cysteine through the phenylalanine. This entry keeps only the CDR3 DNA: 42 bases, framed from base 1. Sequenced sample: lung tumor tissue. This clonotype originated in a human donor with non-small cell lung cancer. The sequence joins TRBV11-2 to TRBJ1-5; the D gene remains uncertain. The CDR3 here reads CASSLLRVSQPQHF. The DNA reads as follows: TGTGCCAGCAGCTTGTTAAGGGTCAGTCAGCCCCAGCATTTT.